This T cell receptor beta chain was sequenced for a study of cytomegalovirus exposure and HLA in healthy donors. The CDR3 covers 13 residues. Germline assignment: CDR1 MDHEN and CDR2 SYDVKM. The V end was cut by 8 bases, the J end by 0 bases, with 8 bases between. PCR amplification relied on 60 Vbeta primers (plus 13 Jbeta primers). Some clones are missing from TCRdb's copy, which holds only in-frame ones; the method was immunoSEQ multiplex PCR. This sample has around 120,000 clones, with around 80% found just once. This sequence originates from a woman between 40 and 55 years old in good health and CMV-seronegative. This chain connects TRBV28 to TRBJ2-4; no firm D call. Sequenced: PBMCs. The CDR3 is CASLAQAKNIQYF. CDR3 nucleotides: TGTGCCAGCCTGGCTCAAGCCAAAAACATTCAGTACTTC.